This T cell receptor (beta chain) is drawn from a study of blood T cell repertoires in COVID-19. The wider study: There were acute and convalescent COVID-19 samples, and they came from the United States, Italy and Spain.

In the original workflow: Reference gene primer amplification gave estimated nucleated cell counts. Assay used: immunoSEQ multiplex PCR; TCRdb lists only in-frame clones, some missing. V, J and clone size reflect that table, while D and trimming were determined from the DNA. The sample contains a few hundred thousand clones, 88% of which appear only once. This clonotype was obtained from a man between 60 and 70 years old who had recovered from COVID-19. The sequencing sample was made of peripheral blood.

CDR3 region: CASSGAKTQETQYF. The DNA of the CDR3 is TGTGCCAGCAGCGGAGCTAAGACCCAAGAGACCCAGTACTTC. The chain joins TRBV7-9 to TRBJ2-5; D ambiguous. Deletions cut 5 bases from V and 1 base from J, with 11 bases between. CDR3 length: 14 residues. Germline V gene sequence: CDR1 SEHNR, CDR2 FQNEAQ (reference sequence).